This T cell receptor (beta chain) was found in a study of identical twins. In its sample, this clonotype was seen a few times. The antigen is unknown. Study-level points and caveats: In monozygotic twins, models underestimated the sharing of out-of-frame TCR alpha.

Via MiXCR, TCRdb re-called the 5' RACE reads, giving one row per CDR3 protein. The repertoire holds fewer than 650,000 distinct CDR3 sequences, with 7.1% as singletons. V shed 6 bases, J shed 3 bases, and the junction held 11 bases outside the gene matches. The CDR3 length is 16 residues. Looked up from germline, CDR1 is MDHEN and CDR2 is SYDVKM. This same sample was also taken into another study, of yellow fever vaccine responses in identical twins.

This TCR was recovered from a woman between 18 and 29 years old in good health. The sequencing sample was made of PBMCs. This sequence joins TRBV28 and TRBJ1-5; TRBD1 matches 7 bases. CDR3 coding DNA: TGTGCCAGCAGCCCAGTGGGCAGGGGGAACAATCAGCCCCAGCATTTT. Translated, it gives CASSPVGRGNNQPQHF.